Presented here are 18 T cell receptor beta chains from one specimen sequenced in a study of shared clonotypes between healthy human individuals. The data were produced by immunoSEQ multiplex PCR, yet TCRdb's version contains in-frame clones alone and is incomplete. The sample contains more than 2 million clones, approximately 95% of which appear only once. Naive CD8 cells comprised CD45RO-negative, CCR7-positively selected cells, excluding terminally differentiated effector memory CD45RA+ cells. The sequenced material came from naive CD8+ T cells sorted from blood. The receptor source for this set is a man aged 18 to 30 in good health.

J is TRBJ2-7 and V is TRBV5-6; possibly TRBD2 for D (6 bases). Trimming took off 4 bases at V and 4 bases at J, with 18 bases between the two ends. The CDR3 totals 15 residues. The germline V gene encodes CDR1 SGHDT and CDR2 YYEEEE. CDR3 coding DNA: TGTGCCAGCAGCCCGGCCGGGACTGGGGCTTACGAGCAGTACTTC. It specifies CASSPAGTGAYEQYF.

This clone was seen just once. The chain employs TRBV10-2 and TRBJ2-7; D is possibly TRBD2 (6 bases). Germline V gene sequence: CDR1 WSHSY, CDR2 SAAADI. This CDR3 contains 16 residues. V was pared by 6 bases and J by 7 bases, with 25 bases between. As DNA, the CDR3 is TGCGCCAGCAGAAACCCAACCGGGACTCCATTTGAGGAGCAGTACTTC. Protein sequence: CASRNPTGTPFEEQYF.

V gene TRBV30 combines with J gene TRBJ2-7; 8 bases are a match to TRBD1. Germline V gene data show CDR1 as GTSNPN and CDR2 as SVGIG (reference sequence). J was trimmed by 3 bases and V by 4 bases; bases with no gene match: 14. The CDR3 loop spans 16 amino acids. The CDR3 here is CAWIPTSDRVIYEQYF. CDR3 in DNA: TGTGCCTGGATCCCGACTTCGGACAGGGTCATCTACGAGCAGTACTTC.

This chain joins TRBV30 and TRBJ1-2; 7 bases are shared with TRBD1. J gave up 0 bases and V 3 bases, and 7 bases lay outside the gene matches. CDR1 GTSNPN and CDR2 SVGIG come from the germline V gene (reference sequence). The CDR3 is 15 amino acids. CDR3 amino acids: CAWSPRGGSNYGYTF. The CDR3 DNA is TGTGCCTGGAGCCCCAGGGGGGGCTCTAACTATGGCTACACCTTC.

CDR3 sequence reads: CASSLSPGLYSSSYNEQFF. The CDR3 DNA is TGTGCCAGCAGCTTAAGCCCGGGACTCTACTCCAGCTCCTACAATGAGCAGTTCTTC. This chain uses TRBV7-9 with TRBJ2-1; possible D gene TRBD2, 6 bases. CDR1 is SEHNR, CDR2 FQNEAQ, per germline (reference sequence). With 2 bases removed from V and 0 bases from J, the gap between germline ends came to 20 bases. The CDR3 has 19 amino acids.

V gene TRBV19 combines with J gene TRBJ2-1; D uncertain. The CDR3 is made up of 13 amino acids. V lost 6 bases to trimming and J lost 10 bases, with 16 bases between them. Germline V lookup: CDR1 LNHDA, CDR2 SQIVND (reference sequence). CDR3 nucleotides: TGTGCCAGTAGCCACCGACTCGACCAAGAGCAGTTCTTC. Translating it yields CASSHRLDQEQFF.

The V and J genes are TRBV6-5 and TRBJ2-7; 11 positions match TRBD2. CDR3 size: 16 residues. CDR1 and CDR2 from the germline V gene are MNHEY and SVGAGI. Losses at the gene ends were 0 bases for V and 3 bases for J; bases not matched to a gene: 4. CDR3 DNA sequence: TGTGCCAGCAGTTACTCGAGTCTAGCGGGAGGCTACGAGCAGTACTTC. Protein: CASSYSSLAGGYEQYF.

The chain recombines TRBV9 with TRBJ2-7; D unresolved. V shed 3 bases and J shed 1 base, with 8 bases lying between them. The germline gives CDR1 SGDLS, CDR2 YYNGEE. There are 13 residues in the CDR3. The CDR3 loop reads CASSASVSYEQYF. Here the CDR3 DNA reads TGTGCCAGCAGCGCGTCGGTATCCTACGAGCAGTACTTC.

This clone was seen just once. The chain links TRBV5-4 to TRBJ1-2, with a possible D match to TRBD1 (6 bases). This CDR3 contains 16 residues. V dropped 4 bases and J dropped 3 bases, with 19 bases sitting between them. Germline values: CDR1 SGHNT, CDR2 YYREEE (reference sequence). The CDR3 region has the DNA TGTGCCAGCAGCGGGGGCGGGGGTTATACTCACTATGGCTACACCTTC. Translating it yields CASSGGGGYTHYGYTF.

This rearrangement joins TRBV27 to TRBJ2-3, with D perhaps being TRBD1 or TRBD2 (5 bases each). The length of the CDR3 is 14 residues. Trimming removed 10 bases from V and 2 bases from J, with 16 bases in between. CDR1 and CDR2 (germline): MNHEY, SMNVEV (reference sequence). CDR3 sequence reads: CATMGVGPTDTQYF. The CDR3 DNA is TGTGCCACCATGGGGGTGGGGCCCACAGATACGCAGTATTTT.

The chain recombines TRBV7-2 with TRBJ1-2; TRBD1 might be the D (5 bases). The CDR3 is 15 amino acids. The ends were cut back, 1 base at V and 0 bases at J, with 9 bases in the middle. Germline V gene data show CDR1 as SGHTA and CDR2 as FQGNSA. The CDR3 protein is CASSLVTDSNYGYTF. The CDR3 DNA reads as TGTGCCAGCAGCTTAGTGACAGACTCTAACTATGGCTACACCTTC.

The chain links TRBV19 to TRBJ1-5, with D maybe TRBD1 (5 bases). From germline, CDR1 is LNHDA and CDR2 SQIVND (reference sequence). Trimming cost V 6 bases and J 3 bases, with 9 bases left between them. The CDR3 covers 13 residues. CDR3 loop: CASRGGFNQPQHF. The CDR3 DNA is TGTGCCAGTAGGGGGGGATTCAATCAGCCCCAGCATTTT.

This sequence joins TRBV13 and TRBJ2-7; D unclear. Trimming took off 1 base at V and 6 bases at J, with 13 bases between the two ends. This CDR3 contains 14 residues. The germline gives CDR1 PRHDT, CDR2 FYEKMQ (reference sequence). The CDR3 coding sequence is TGTGCCAGCAGCTTAGACCCGGGTCCGGGCGAGCAGTACTTC. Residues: CASSLDPGPGEQYF.

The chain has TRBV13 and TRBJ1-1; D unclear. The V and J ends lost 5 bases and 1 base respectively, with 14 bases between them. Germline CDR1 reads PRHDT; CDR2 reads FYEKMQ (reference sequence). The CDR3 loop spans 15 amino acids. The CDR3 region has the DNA TGTGCCAGCAGCGCCGGGATATTAGAGAACACTGAAGCTTTCTTT. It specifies CASSAGILENTEAFF.

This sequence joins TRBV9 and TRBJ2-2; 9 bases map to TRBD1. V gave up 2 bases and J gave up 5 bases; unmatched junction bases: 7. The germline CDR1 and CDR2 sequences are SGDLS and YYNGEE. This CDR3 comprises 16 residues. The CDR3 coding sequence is TGTGCCAGCAGCGTCTCCGGGACAGGGAGAACCGGGGAGCTGTTTTTT. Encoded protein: CASSVSGTGRTGELFF.

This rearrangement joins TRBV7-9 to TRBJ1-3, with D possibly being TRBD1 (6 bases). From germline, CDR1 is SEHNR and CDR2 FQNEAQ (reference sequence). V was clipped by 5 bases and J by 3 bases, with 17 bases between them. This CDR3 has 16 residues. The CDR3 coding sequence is TGTGCCAGCAGCCACCGACAGGATCCGCTTGGAAACACCATATATTTT. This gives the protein CASSHRQDPLGNTIYF.

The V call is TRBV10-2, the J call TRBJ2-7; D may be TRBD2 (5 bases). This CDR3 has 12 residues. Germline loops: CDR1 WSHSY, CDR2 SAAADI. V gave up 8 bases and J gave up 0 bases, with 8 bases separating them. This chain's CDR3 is CASHGISYEQYF. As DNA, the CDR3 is TGCGCCAGCCACGGGATCTCCTACGAGCAGTACTTC.

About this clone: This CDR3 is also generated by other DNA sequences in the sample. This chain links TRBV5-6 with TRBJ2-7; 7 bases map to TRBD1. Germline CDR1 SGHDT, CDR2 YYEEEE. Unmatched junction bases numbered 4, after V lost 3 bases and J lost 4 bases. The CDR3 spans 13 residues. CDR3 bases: TGTGCCAGCAGCTGGGGGACAGTTTACGAGCAGTACTTC. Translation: CASSWGTVYEQYF.